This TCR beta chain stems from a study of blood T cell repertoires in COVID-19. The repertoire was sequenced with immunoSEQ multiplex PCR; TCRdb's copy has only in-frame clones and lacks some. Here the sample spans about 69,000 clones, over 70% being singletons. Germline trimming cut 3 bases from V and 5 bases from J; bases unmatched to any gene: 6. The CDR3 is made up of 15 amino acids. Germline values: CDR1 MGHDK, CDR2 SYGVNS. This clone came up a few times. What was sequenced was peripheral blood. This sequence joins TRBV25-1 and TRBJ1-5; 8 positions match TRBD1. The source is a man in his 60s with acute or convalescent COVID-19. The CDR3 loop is CASSDPSTGDQPQHF. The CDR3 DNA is TGTGCCAGCAGTGACCCTTCGACAGGGGATCAGCCCCAGCATTTT.